These 20 T cell receptor beta chains came from one sample sequenced in a study of CD8 T cells in ankylosing spondylitis. TCRdb used MiXCR to reprocess the 5' RACE reads, holding one entry per CDR3 protein. The sample carries more than 60,000 distinct CDR3 sequences, roughly 5% recorded once. The material sequenced was blood, either unsorted or a sorted T cell fraction (not recorded which). Every receptor here comes from a male donor with ankylosing spondylitis or in good health (not recorded which).

This clonotype has ten or more counts. The genes are TRBV12-3 or TRBV12-4 and TRBJ2-2; D is unclear. Deletions cut 6 bases from V and 4 bases from J, with 15 bases between. This CDR3 comprises 15 residues. CDR3 nucleotide sequence: TGTGCCAGCAGCCCTCCGTCCGGACGCACCGGGGAGCTGTTTTTT. It is translated as CASSPPSGRTGELFF.

This clonotype was seen ten or more times. This sequence joins TRBV20-1 and TRBJ1-5; possibly TRBD1 for D (5 bases). The V gene's germline CDR1 is DFQATT and CDR2 SNEGSKA (reference sequence). The V gene lost 0 bases and the J gene lost 0 bases, with 12 bases spanning the gap. The CDR3 is 16 residues long. CDR3 amino acids: CSARDFGASSNQPQHF. Here the CDR3 DNA reads TGCAGTGCTAGAGATTTTGGGGCGAGTAGCAATCAGCCCCAGCATTTT.

This clonotype was recorded many times. The genes are TRBV7-6 and TRBJ2-1; TRBD1 matches at 10 bases. Germline V lookup: CDR1 SGHVS, CDR2 FNYEAQ. The J segment lost 6 bases and the V segment lost 3 bases, leaving 11 bases of the junction unmatched. The CDR3 consists of 17 residues. In DNA form, the CDR3 reads TGTGCCAGCAGCTTGCGATCCCGGGACAGGGGATTCAATGAGCAGTTCTTC. This encodes CASSLRSRDRGFNEQFF.

This clonotype was observed many times. V is TRBV5-1 and J is TRBJ2-5; D unclear. The germline V and J ends were trimmed by 0 bases and 9 bases, with 9 bases remaining between them. This CDR3 is built from 12 residues. In germline, CDR1 is SGHRS, CDR2 YFSETQ. The CDR3 spells CASSLDQKAQYF. CDR3 DNA sequence: TGCGCCAGCAGCTTGGACCAAAAGGCCCAGTACTTC.

This clonotype was counted ten times or more. This chain joins TRBV7-6 and TRBJ1-1; TRBD1 aligns across 10 bases. Germline CDR1 SGHVS, CDR2 FNYEAQ. V lost 0 bases and J lost 5; bases outside the gene matches: 0. This CDR3 has 14 residues. CDR3 in DNA: TGTGCCAGCAGCTTAGCGGGACAGGGGACTGAAGCTTTCTTT. Its protein is CASSLAGQGTEAFF.

This clonotype occurred many times. The rearrangement uses TRBV29-1 and TRBJ1-2; the match to TRBD1 covers 9 bases. Germline assignment: CDR1 SQVTM and CDR2 ANQGSEA. The V segment lost 6 bases and the J segment 4 bases; nucleotides outside the gene matches: 6. This CDR3 is built from 13 residues. CDR3 nucleotide sequence: TGCAGCGTGAGGACAGGGGTGGTCTATGGCTACACCTTC. This gives the protein CSVRTGVVYGYTF.

This clonotype was seen at least ten times. V is TRBV5-1 and J is TRBJ1-5, with TRBD1 identical over 7 bases. J was trimmed by 2 bases and V by 4 bases; bases with no gene match: 6. The CDR3 totals 15 residues. From germline, CDR1 is SGHRS and CDR2 YFSETQ. The CDR3 sequence is CASSPTGMGNQPQHF. The CDR3 nucleotides read TGCGCCAGCAGCCCGACAGGGATGGGCAATCAGCCCCAGCATTTT. Looking up the rest from reference TRBV5-1 and TRBJ1-5 gives the full variable domain: KAGVTQTPRYLIKTRGQQVTLSCSPISGHRSVSWYQQTPGQGLQFLFEYFSETQRNKGNFPGRFSGRQFSNSRSEMNVSTLELGDSALYLCASSPTGMGNQPQHFGDGTRLSIL.

This clonotype was detected many times. The rearrangement links TRBV7-2 to TRBJ2-3; no firm D call. Trimming stripped 7 bases from V and 0 bases from J, with 8 bases between. The CDR3 runs to 13 residues. Germline V CDR1 and CDR2: SGHTA, FQGNSA. For the CDR3, the DNA is TGTGCCAGCACCCCTCCTAGCACAGATACGCAGTATTTT. Translation gives CASTPPSTDTQYF.

The table lists this clonotype with many counts. This rearrangement joins TRBV10-2 to TRBJ1-3; no reliable D call. V dropped 4 bases and J dropped 0 bases, with 7 bases sitting between them. This CDR3 has 14 residues. Germline V CDR1 and CDR2: WSHSY, SAAADI. Here the CDR3 DNA reads TGCGCCAGCAGTGTCGAGGTCTCTGGAAACACCATATATTTT. Its translation is CASSVEVSGNTIYF.

This clonotype was seen repeatedly, ten times or more. V and J are TRBV5-6 and TRBJ2-7; a weak D match, TRBD2 (7 bases). V lost 0 bases and J 7 bases, leaving 14 bases between the germline ends. The CDR3 is 14 amino acids. Germline V gene sequence: CDR1 SGHDT, CDR2 YYEEEE. The CDR3 coding sequence is TGTGCCAGCAGCTTGGTTGGGGGGGCGAAGGAGCAGTACTTC. Its protein product is CASSLVGGAKEQYF.

The gene calls are TRBV7-2 and TRBJ2-7; the D gene is possibly TRBD1 (5 bases). The V and J ends lost 5 bases and 2 bases respectively, with 10 bases between them. The CDR3 contains 13 residues. The V gene's germline CDR1 is SGHTA and CDR2 FQGNSA. The CDR3 protein is CASSPQGPYEQYF. The DNA for the CDR3 is TGTGCCAGCAGCCCTCAGGGTCCCTACGAGCAGTACTTC.

Ten or more counts support this clonotype. The rearrangement links TRBV7-3 to TRBJ2-7, with 9 bases lining up with TRBD2. CDR1 and CDR2 (germline): SGHTA, FQGTGA. The length of the CDR3 is 14 residues. The junction had 2 bases not matched to a gene; V was cut back by 4 bases and J by 1 base. CDR3 in amino acids: CASSSTSGSYEQYF. Here the CDR3 DNA reads TGTGCCAGCAGCTCCACTAGCGGGTCCTACGAGCAGTACTTC.

This clonotype was found many times. V is TRBV4-2 and J is TRBJ2-7; D is ambiguous. The CDR3 is made up of 15 amino acids. CDR1 and CDR2 (germline): LGHNA, YNFKEQ. V shed 2 bases and J shed 0 bases, with 11 bases lying between them. CDR3 coding DNA: TGTGCCAGCAGCCAACGCCTGGGAAGCTCCTACGAGCAGTACTTC. Its protein is CASSQRLGSSYEQYF.

The table lists this clonotype with many counts. V and J are TRBV24-1 and TRBJ2-2, with D unclear. Between the trimmed V and J ends, which lost 0 bases and 5 bases, there was a span of 6 bases. The CDR3 consists of 14 residues. CDR1 KGHDR and CDR2 SFDVKD come from the germline V gene. CDR3 coding DNA: TGTGCCACCAGTGATTTGGTGAGGACCGGGGAGCTGTTTTTT. This translates into CATSDLVRTGELFF.

This clonotype was picked up many times. The chain couples TRBV18 to TRBJ2-3, with no clear D. Germline V gene sequence: CDR1 KGHSH, CDR2 LQKENI. This CDR3 contains 14 residues. Between the trimmed V and J ends, which lost 4 bases and 3 bases, there was a span of 11 bases. The CDR3 loop is CASSLMGMTDTQYF. In nucleotides, the CDR3 is TGTGCCAGCTCACTTATGGGTATGACAGATACGCAGTATTTT.

The rearrangement links TRBV20-1 to TRBJ2-1; TRBD1 matches 7 bases. The CDR3 has 15 residues. V trimming: 0 bases; J trimming: 13 bases; junction bases outside the gene matches: 15. CDR1 DFQATT and CDR2 SNEGSKA come from the germline V gene (reference sequence). For the CDR3, the DNA is TGCAGTGCTAGAGATACAGGGGCCCCCAACAATGTACAGTTCTTC. It yields the protein CSARDTGAPNNVQFF.

This clonotype was picked up many times. V gene TRBV6-2 or TRBV6-3 combines with J gene TRBJ2-7; 8 bases fit TRBD1. This CDR3 is built from 15 residues. The V segment lost 0 bases and the J segment 2 bases; nucleotides outside the gene matches: 3. Germline V gene lookup returns CDR1 MNHEY and CDR2 SVGEGT. The CDR3, as DNA: TGTGCCAGCAGTTACTCTTCGGACAGGGCCTACGAGCAGTACTTC. Translating gives CASSYSSDRAYEQYF.

This clonotype was picked up many times. V gene TRBV20-1 combines with J gene TRBJ2-1; the match to TRBD2 covers 13 bases. The CDR3 extends over 16 amino acids. The germline V gene encodes CDR1 DFQATT and CDR2 SNEGSKA (reference sequence). The junction had 10 bases not matched to a gene; V was cut back by 4 bases and J by 7 bases. CDR3 residues: CSATQLAGGPQNEQFF. CDR3 bases: TGCAGTGCTACTCAACTAGCGGGGGGGCCTCAGAATGAGCAGTTCTTC.

This clonotype was recorded at least ten times. The V gene is TRBV10-2, the J gene TRBJ2-1; TRBD1 agrees at 7 bases. Germline lookup yields CDR1 WSHSY and CDR2 SAAADI. The CDR3 length is 14 residues. Trimming at V came to 4 bases and at J to 4 bases, leaving 4 bases not matched to a gene. DNA for the CDR3: TGCGCCAGCAGTGGGGGGACAGCATACAATGAGCAGTTCTTC. As protein: CASSGGTAYNEQFF.

This clonotype has ten or more counts. The rearrangement joins TRBV12-3 or TRBV12-4 to TRBJ1-2; D is uncertain. The CDR3 runs to 14 residues. V was trimmed by 5 bases and J by 5 bases, leaving 15 bases between them. The CDR3 sequence: CASSPSDDVYGYTF. DNA for the CDR3: TGTGCCAGCAGTCCATCAGACGACGTTTATGGCTACACCTTC.